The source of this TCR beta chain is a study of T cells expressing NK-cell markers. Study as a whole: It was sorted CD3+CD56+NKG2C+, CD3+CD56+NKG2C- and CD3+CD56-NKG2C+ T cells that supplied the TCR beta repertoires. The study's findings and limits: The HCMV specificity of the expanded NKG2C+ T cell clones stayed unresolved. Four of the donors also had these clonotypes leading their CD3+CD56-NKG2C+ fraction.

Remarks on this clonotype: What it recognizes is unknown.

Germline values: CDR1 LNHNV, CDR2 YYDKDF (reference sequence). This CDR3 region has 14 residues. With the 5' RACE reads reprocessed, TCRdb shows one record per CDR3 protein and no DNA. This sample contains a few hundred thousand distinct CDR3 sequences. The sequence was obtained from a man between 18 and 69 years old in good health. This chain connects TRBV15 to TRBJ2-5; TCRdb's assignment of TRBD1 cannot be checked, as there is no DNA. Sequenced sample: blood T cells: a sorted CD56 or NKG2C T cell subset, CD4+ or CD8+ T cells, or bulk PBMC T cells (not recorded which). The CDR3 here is CATSRPWGAETQYF.